This entry is about one TCR beta chain. Its antigen specificity is not known. Base qualities are missing; no much larger clone stands one base away. This record comes from a study of shared clonotypes between healthy human individuals (dated by TCRdb to 2020 to 2022). Regarding the study in general: A couple of women and three men aged 18 to 49 years were included in the cohort. For each donor, CD4 naive and CD4 memory were each run on three plates, CD8 naive on two plates, and CD8 memory on one plate. The study deeply sequenced blood TCR repertoires of several healthy adults to estimate repertoire size and the extent of clonotype sharing between individuals. Libraries were prepared and TCR repertoires were sequenced by different laboratories using diverse techniques, in order to increase sequencing depth and limit assay-specific biases. Between about 0.9 and 9 billion PBMCs per donor were obtained by leukapheresis.

The donors were healthy, HIV-negative adults who had no recently reported acute infections or vaccinations. Every donor was a Caucasian adult residing in Nashville, Tennessee, USA. CD4+ T cells were enriched by magnetic negative selection; naive cells were then positively selected on CD45RA, and the negative fraction formed the memory subset. Blood was obtained by leukapheresis, after which PBMCs were separated by Ficoll-Histopaque density gradient centrifugation and cryopreserved in liquid nitrogen vapor phase. Analytical flow cytometry was used to check the purity and quantity of each magnetically sorted T cell population. From each sorted fraction, genomic DNA was isolated and quantified by UV absorbance on a Nanodrop 2000c. From V the trimming removes 4 bases and from J it removes 5 bases, while the gene matches leave 5 bases of the junction unaccounted for. The CDR3 holds 15 amino acids from the cysteine to the phenylalanine. The DNA shown is the 45-base CDR3, in frame from base 1. CDR1 and CDR2 were assigned from the germline V gene as SGHVS and FQNEAQ.

Using the deep immunoSEQ assay, TCR CDR3 regions were amplified from genomic DNA by multiplex PCR. Genomic DNA extracted from each cell subset was distributed evenly over all wells of several immunoSEQ 96-well plates, and each plate served as one replicate. Each replicate PCR for sorted subsets received about 200 ng genomic DNA, equal to roughly 29,000 T cell genomes. Purified libraries were quantified with a Qubit 3.0 fluorometer, sized on a Bioanalyzer 2100, and re-quantified with the KAPA Library Quantification kit. Every immunoSEQ 96-well plate was sequenced on a separate single-read 150-cycle Illumina NextSeq 550 flow cell. Processing in the source paper ran as follows. Because the immunoSEQ output held only junctional sequences and lacked quality scores, the filtering could not match the filtering applied to full-length reads. Sequences were annotated with PyIR, a Python wrapper for IgBLAST v1.9, using IMGT germline references to assign V/J genes and CDR3. Any read was removed if the V/J assignment was weak (E-value above 1e-6), the CDR3 was missing, or the read contained stop codons, out-of-frame junctions, or ambiguous translated residues. V3J clonotypes were defined as sequences sharing the same inferred V gene, J gene, and CDR3 amino acid sequence. Percentage overlap between repertoires was calculated by dividing the number of shared unique clonotypes by the size of the smaller repertoire. Richness of each repertoire was evaluated using RTK rarefaction, the Chao1 estimator, and Recon v2.1 estimates of unobserved clonotypes. Generation probabilities for all TCRbeta clonotypes obtained by the gDNA method from several donors were computed using OLGA. The immuneACCESS repertoire file appears here via TCRdb, limited to in-frame rearrangements. These files lack a portion of the clones; in checked studies, under half of the deficit traces to unresolved V genes, and the cause of the others is not known. That table furnishes V, J and clone size, whereas the DNA furnished D and trimming. This sample lists some 2.3 million clones; approximately 95% were detected once. About 0.37% of the sample is in the top ten clones.

Broad study findings and their caveats: Clonotypes shared by all four sorted-subset donors showed higher generation probabilities than non-shared clonotypes. Because the study included only a small number of donors, the genetic and exposure-history diversity represented was limited. Only blood was sampled, and tissue TCR repertoires likely differ from those in blood. Naive subsets generally had larger estimated clonotype richness than memory subsets did. About 4.5% of naive CD4, 3.5% of naive CD8, approximately 2.2% of memory CD4, and around 0.42% of memory CD8 clonotypes were shared across a few donors. Based on pairwise subsampling, the degree of clonotype sharing among donors was expected to be affected by sequencing depth. Incomplete sequencing was indicated by rarefaction of sorted-subset datasets, despite the large sequencing depth.

The source material was naive CD4+ T cells from PBMCs. According to the study, the label for this sample's cell subset or site signals: CD45RA+ positively selected. Recombination connected TRBV7-8 to TRBJ2-1, with 10 bases aligning to TRBD2. The receptor was derived from a young man in good health. Some clones in this sample may be carry-over from other donors' samples. This receptor carries the CDR3 CASSSLAGPNNEQFF. The nucleotide sequence reads as follows: TGTGCCAGCAGCTCACTAGCGGGACCGAACAATGAGCAGTTCTTC.